The T cell receptor (beta chain) described here comes from a study of shared clonotypes between healthy human individuals (dated by TCRdb to between 2020 and 2021). Describing the broader study: Two women and a few men aged 18 to 49 years were included in the cohort. Per donor, leukapheresis produced somewhere between about 0.9 and 9.5 billion PBMCs. For each donor, CD4 naive and CD4 memory were each run on three plates, CD8 naive on two plates, and CD8 memory on one plate. Different laboratories and diverse techniques were used to prepare libraries and sequence TCR repertoires, to increase sequencing depth and limit assay-specific biases. Blood TCR repertoires of roughly 5 healthy adults were deeply sequenced to estimate repertoire size and the extent of clonotype sharing between individuals.

Overall results and qualifications from the work: Because the study included only a small number of donors, the genetic and exposure-history diversity represented was limited. Incomplete sequencing was indicated by rarefaction of sorted-subset datasets, despite the large sequencing depth. Naive subsets generally had larger estimated clonotype richness than memory subsets did. Sampling was restricted to blood, and TCR repertoires in tissues likely differ from the TCR repertoires found in blood. Pairwise subsampling led to the expectation that sequencing depth would affect the degree of clonotype sharing among donors. Higher generation probabilities were observed for clonotypes shared by all four sorted-subset donors than for non-shared clonotypes. When a handful of donors were compared, the shared fraction of clonotypes was 5% to 6.5% for naive CD4, 3.5% for naive CD8, 2.3% for memory CD4, and less than 0.5% for memory CD8.

The CDR3 runs 15 residues from the cysteine to the phenylalanine. The kept DNA is CDR3 alone, 45 bases in frame from the first base. Sequences MNHEY (CDR1) and SMNVEV (CDR2) are obtained from the germline V gene (reference sequence). Trimming costs V 6 bases and J 0 bases, and their ends lie 12 bases apart. The donors were healthy, HIV-negative adults with no recently reported acute infections or vaccinations. Every donor was a Caucasian adult residing in Nashville, Tennessee, USA. Magnetic negative selection was used to enrich CD4+ T cells, after which naive cells were positively selected on CD45RA and the negative fraction became the memory subset. Blood was collected by leukapheresis, and PBMCs were isolated by Ficoll-Histopaque density gradient centrifugation and then cryopreserved in liquid nitrogen vapor phase. Analytical flow cytometry was used to check the purity and quantity of every magnetically sorted T cell population. From each sorted fraction, genomic DNA was isolated and quantified by UV absorbance on a Nanodrop 2000c.

Using the deep immunoSEQ assay, TCR CDR3 regions were amplified from genomic DNA by multiplex PCR. Extracted genomic DNA from each cell subset was spread evenly across all wells of several immunoSEQ 96-well plates, with each plate serving as a replicate. Each replicate PCR for sorted subsets received 200 ng genomic DNA, equal to around 32,000 T cell genomes. Purified libraries were quantified with a Qubit 3.0 fluorometer, sized on a Bioanalyzer 2100, and re-quantified with the KAPA Library Quantification kit. A separate single-read 150-cycle Illumina NextSeq 550 flow cell was used to sequence each immunoSEQ 96-well plate. The paper's data handling went like this. Because the immunoSEQ output included only junctional sequences and no quality scores, the filtering could not be the same as the filtering used for full-length reads. To assign V/J genes and CDR3, sequences were annotated using PyIR, a Python wrapper for IgBLAST v1.9, with IMGT germline references. Any read was removed if the V/J assignment was weak (E-value above 1e-6), the CDR3 was missing, or the read contained stop codons, out-of-frame junctions, or ambiguous translated residues. V3J clonotypes were defined as sequences sharing an identical inferred V gene, J gene, and CDR3 amino acid sequence. The percentage overlap between two repertoires was calculated by dividing the number of shared unique clonotypes by the size of the smaller repertoire. Repertoire richness was assessed with RTK rarefaction, the Chao1 estimator, and Recon v2.1 estimates of unobserved clonotypes. Generation probabilities for all TCRbeta clonotypes obtained by the gDNA method from a handful of donors were computed using OLGA. Here the immuneACCESS table is served through TCRdb, limited to in-frame sequences with V and J called. Missing clones are a known gap in these copies; in checked studies unresolved V genes cover under half, and the rest lacks a known reason. D and trimming come from the DNA, and the V and J calls and clone size come from that table. This sample comprises about 2.3 million clones, about nine tenths of them detected only once. Together, the top ten hold 0.37% of the sample.

Concerning this clone: The antigen it binds to is not known. Per-base qualities were not stored, and no clone one base away is much larger.

The receptor chain draws on TRBV27 and TRBJ1-5; TRBD1 could be the D gene, as 6 bases match. Sequenced: naive CD4+ T cells from PBMCs. The cell subset or site label on this specimen signifies: CD45RA+ positively selected. This sequence was found in a man younger than 30 in good health. Some clones in this sample may be carry-over from other donors' samples. The CDR3 reads as follows: CASSRTGISNQPQHF. DNA sequence: TGTGCCAGCAGCCGTACAGGGATTAGCAATCAGCCCCAGCATTTT.